This T cell receptor beta chain was sequenced in a study of cytomegalovirus exposure and HLA in healthy donors. About the study: Approximately 77 million unique TCRs from HLA-typed donors were held in an early release of data.

On this clone itself: The antigen remains unidentified.

V was trimmed by 1 base and J by 6 bases, leaving 15 bases between them. Germline assignment: CDR1 SGHVS and CDR2 FQNEAQ. The CDR3 consists of 15 residues. Study-wide results and limits: Common viral pathogens seemed to be connected with several of the most significant clusters, according to a later analysis.

Use of 60 Vbeta and 13 Jbeta primers characterized the PCR. Sequencing was performed with immunoSEQ multiplex PCR; in TCRdb, only in-frame clones are kept and a portion is missing. The data show 100,000 to 150,000 clones, with roughly 79% seen just once and around 3% held by the top ten. Specimen: PBMCs. The source of this sequence is a boy between 2 and 10 years old in good health and CMV-seronegative. The chain employs TRBV7-8 and TRBJ1-1; D is uncertain. CDR3 coding DNA: TGTGCCAGCAGCTTAGATCCGGGTCTTCGGCCTGAAGCTTTCTTT. It codes for CASSLDPGLRPEAFF.